The following is a TCR beta chain sequence with its context. The sample originates from a study of technical replicates of blood from several donors. Repertoires were generated with immunoSEQ multiplex PCR, while TCRdb's copy carries only in-frame clones and drops some. The data show approximately 59,000 clones, about 95% seen once. The sequence derives from a human donor in good health. Some clones in this sample may be carry-over from other donors' samples. The specimen sequenced was PBMCs.

CDR3 DNA: TGTGCCAGTAGTATAGGCGGTGTATACGAGCAGTACTTC. Its translation: CASSIGGVYEQYF. The V gene is TRBV19, the J gene TRBJ2-7; no reliable D call. Between the trimmed V and J ends, which lost 1 base and 4 bases, there was a span of 8 bases. The CDR3 spans 13 residues. In germline, CDR1 is LNHDA, CDR2 SQIVND (reference sequence). The full variable domain, completed using reference TRBV19 and TRBJ2-7, is DGGITQSPKYLFRKEGQNVTLSCEQNLNHDAMYWYRQDPGQGLRLIYYSQIVNDFQKGDIAEGYSVSREKKESFPLTVTSAQKNPTAFYLCASSIGGVYEQYFGPGTRLTVT.